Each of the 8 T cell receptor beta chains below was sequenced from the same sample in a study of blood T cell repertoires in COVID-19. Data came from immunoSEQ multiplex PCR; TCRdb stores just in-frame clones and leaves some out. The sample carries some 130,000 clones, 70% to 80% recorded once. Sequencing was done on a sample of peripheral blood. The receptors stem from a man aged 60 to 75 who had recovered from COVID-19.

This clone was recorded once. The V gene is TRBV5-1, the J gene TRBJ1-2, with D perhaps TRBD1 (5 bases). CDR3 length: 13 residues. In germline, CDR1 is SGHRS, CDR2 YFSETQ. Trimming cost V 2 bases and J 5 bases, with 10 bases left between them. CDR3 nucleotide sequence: TGCGCCAGCAGCTTCCAGGGCGCTTATGGCTACACCTTC. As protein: CASSFQGAYGYTF.

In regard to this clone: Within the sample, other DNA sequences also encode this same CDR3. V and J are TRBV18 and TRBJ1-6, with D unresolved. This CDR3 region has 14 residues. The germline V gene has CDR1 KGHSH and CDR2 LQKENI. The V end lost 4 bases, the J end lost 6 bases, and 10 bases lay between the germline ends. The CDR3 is CASSLRDSNSPLHF. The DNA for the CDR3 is TGTGCCAGCTCACTTCGCGATTCTAATTCACCCCTCCACTTT.

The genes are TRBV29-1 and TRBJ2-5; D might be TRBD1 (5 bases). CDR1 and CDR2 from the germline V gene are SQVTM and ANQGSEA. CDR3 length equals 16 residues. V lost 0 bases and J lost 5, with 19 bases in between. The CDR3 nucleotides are TGCAGCGTTGAAGACCCCACCCAGTGGGGCAGCGAGACCCAGTACTTC. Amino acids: CSVEDPTQWGSETQYF.

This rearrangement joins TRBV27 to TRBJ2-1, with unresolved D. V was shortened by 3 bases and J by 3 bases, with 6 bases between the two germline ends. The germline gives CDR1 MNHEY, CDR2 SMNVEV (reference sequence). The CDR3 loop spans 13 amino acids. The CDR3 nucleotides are TGTGCCAGCAGTTTTGCTAGCTACAATGAGCAGTTCTTC. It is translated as CASSFASYNEQFF.

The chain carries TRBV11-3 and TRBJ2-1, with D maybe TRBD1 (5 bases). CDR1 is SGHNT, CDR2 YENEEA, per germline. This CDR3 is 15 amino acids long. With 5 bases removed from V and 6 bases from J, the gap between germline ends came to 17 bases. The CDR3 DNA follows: TGTGCCAGCAGCAGAGACCCCTCAGGGCTCAATGAGCAGTTCTTC. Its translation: CASSRDPSGLNEQFF. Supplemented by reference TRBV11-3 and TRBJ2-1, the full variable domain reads EAGVVQSPRYKIIEKKQPVAFWCNPISGHNTLYWYLQNLGQGPELLIRYENEEAVDDSQLPKDRFSAERLKGVDSTLKIQPAELGDSAVYLCASSRDPSGLNEQFFGPGTRLTVL.

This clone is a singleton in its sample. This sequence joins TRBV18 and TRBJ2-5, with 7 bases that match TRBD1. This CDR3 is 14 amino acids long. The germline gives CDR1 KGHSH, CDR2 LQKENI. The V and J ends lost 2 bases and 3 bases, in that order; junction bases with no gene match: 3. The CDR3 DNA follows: TGTGCCAGCTCACCAGAGACAGGGAAAGAGACCCAGTACTTC. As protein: CASSPETGKETQYF.

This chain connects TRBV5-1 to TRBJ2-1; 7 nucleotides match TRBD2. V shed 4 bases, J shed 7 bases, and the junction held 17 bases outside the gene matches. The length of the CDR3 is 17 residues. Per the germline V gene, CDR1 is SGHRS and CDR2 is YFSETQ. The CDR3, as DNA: TGCGCCAGCAGCAATCCCCCCCGGACTAGTCTCTATAATGAGCAGTTCTTC. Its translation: CASSNPPRTSLYNEQFF.

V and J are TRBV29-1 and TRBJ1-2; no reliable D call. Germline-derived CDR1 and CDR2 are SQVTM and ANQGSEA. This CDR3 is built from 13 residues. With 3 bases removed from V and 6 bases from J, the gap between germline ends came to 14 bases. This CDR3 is CSVEPGERNGYTF. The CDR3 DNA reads TGCAGCGTTGAGCCGGGAGAGAGAAATGGCTACACCTTC.